Included here is one T cell receptor beta chain sequence, with context. Assay: immunoSEQ multiplex PCR; the TCRdb copy retains only in-frame clones and omits some. The repertoire holds 85,000 to 120,000 clones, with less than 95% as singletons. This record belongs to a study of T cell changes during pregnancy in multiple sclerosis. The CDR3 extends over 15 amino acids. From germline, CDR1 is ENHRY and CDR2 SYGVKD. Unmatched junction bases numbered 7, after V lost 4 bases and J lost 2 bases. This sequence joins TRBV10-3 and TRBJ1-2; 7 bases fit TRBD1. This TCR was sampled from a female donor with multiple sclerosis, enrolled in a pregnancy study. The material sequenced was peripheral blood, taken before pregnancy. This chain's CDR3 is CAISAQTGTNYGYTF. Here the CDR3 DNA reads TGTGCCATCAGTGCCCAGACAGGGACGAACTATGGCTACACCTTC.